This is a list of T cell receptor beta chains from one sample in a study. MiXCR was run by TCRdb on the 5' RACE reads, yielding one entry per CDR3 protein. The sample holds around 30,000 distinct CDR3 sequences; roughly a quarter are singletons and the top ten take approximately 4.3%. Material for sequencing was memory CD4+ T cells sorted from blood. The receptor set was obtained from a female donor with breast cancer. Both conserved end residues are part of each CDR3. The order of the fields is CDR3 length, J gene, clone size, V gene, D gene, CDR3 DNA, CDR3 protein. The D gene is left open where the match is weak. The listing skips clone size in some rows; elsewhere it reads once, few, many or a size class.

length: 11; J: TRBJ2-7; size: -; V: TRBV2; D: -; DNA: TGTGCCTGTAGGACAGCGGGCGAGCAGTACTTC; CDR3: CACRTAGEQYF
length: 12; J: TRBJ2-7; size: -; V: TRBV20-1; D: TRBD1; DNA: TGCAGTGCACCGACAGGGGGCAACGAGCAGTACTTC; CDR3: CSAPTGGNEQYF
length: 17; J: TRBJ2-7; size: -; V: TRBV10-3; D: TRBD2; DNA: TGTGGCATCAGTGAGTGGGCCGGGACTAGCGGTTCCTACGAGCAGTACTTC; CDR3: CGISEWAGTSGSYEQYF
length: 22; J: TRBJ1-3; size: many; V: TRBV7-3; D: -; DNA: TGTGCCAGCAGCCCTCCGCTGGAGGACAGATCCGTACTAGACAGGTCTGGAAACACCATATATTTT; CDR3: CASSPPLEDRSVLDRSGNTIYF
length: 19; J: TRBJ2-2; size: -; V: TRBV5-1; D: TRBD2; DNA: TGCGCCAGCAGCCCGTGGGGTAGCGGGAGAAGCTTTAACACCGGGGAGCTGTTTTTT; CDR3: CASSPWGSGRSFNTGELFF
length: 17; J: TRBJ2-7; size: -; V: TRBV13; D: -; DNA: TGCGCCAGCAGCCCCGGTCGCACAGGGAAATTGGGGTACGAGCAGTACTTC; CDR3: CASSPGRTGKLGYEQYF
length: 15; J: TRBJ2-3; size: -; V: TRBV9; D: -; DNA: TGTGCCGGCAGCGTTGATGGGAGCAGGGTTGATACGCAGTATTTT; CDR3: CAGSVDGSRVDTQYF
length: 15; J: TRBJ2-7; size: medium-sized; V: TRBV6-5; D: -; DNA: TGTGCCAGCAGTTACTCTCTATCGGGGGTATACGAGCAGTACTTC; CDR3: CASSYSLSGVYEQYF
length: 14; J: TRBJ2-7; size: -; V: TRBV7-2; D: TRBD1; DNA: TGTGCCAGCAGCTTAGCGGACAGGGACCACGAGCAGTACTTC; CDR3: CASSLADRDHEQYF
length: 15; J: TRBJ2-2; size: few; V: TRBV6-5; D: -; DNA: TGTGCCAGCCAGATAGGGACCGAAAACACCGGGGAGCTGTTTTTT; CDR3: CASQIGTENTGELFF
length: 12; J: TRBJ2-7; size: many; V: TRBV6-2/TRBV6-3; D: -; DNA: TGTGCCAGCACCAGACTAGGTGGCGAGCAGTACTTC; CDR3: CASTRLGGEQYF
length: 13; J: TRBJ2-4; size: -; V: TRBV13; D: -; DNA: TGTGCCAGCAGCCCCAAGGACAGCCTAAGGTCGTGCTTC; CDR3: CASSPKDSLRSCF
length: 14; J: TRBJ2-3; size: -; V: TRBV7-7; D: -; DNA: TGTGCCAGCAGCCGGCTACAAACCACAGATACGCAGTATTTT; CDR3: CASSRLQTTDTQYF
length: 14; J: TRBJ2-1; size: few; V: TRBV3-1; D: -; DNA: TGTGCCAGCAGCCTGGGACTTAGCCGAGATGAGCAGTTCTTC; CDR3: CASSLGLSRDEQFF
length: 14; J: TRBJ2-1; size: many; V: TRBV29-1; D: -; DNA: TGCAGCGTTGAAACTGCTAGTACCCACAATGAGCAGTTCTTC; CDR3: CSVETASTHNEQFF
length: 13; J: TRBJ2-1; size: medium-sized; V: TRBV4-2; D: -; DNA: TGTGCCAGCAGCTACGGGCAGTCGGATGAGCAGTTCTTC; CDR3: CASSYGQSDEQFF
length: 12; J: TRBJ2-7; size: -; V: TRBV6-5; D: -; DNA: TGTGCCAGCAGTTACTCGAGCTACGAGCAGTACTTC; CDR3: CASSYSSYEQYF
length: 17; J: TRBJ2-1; size: -; V: TRBV11-2; D: -; DNA: TGTGCCAGCAGCTTAGAATCAGCAGTAAGCTCCTACAATGAGCAGTTCTTC; CDR3: CASSLESAVSSYNEQFF
length: 11; J: TRBJ2-3; size: -; V: TRBV29-1; D: -; DNA: TGCAGCGTTCCTAGGCTAGGTACGCAGTATTTT; CDR3: CSVPRLGTQYF
length: 19; J: TRBJ1-6; size: -; V: TRBV5-1; D: TRBD1; DNA: TGCGCCAGCAGCACCGGGACCAGACAGGGACGGCCTTATAATTCACCCCTCCACTTT; CDR3: CASSTGTRQGRPYNSPLHF
length: 11; J: TRBJ2-7; size: -; V: TRBV20-1; D: -; DNA: TGCAGCGCTAGCACCAGGGACGAGCTGTACTTC; CDR3: CSASTRDELYF
length: 15; J: TRBJ2-3; size: -; V: TRBV5-1; D: TRBD2; DNA: TGCGCCGGCAGCAAGAGCGGGAGGGTGACAGATACGCAGTATTTT; CDR3: CAGSKSGRVTDTQYF
length: 14; J: TRBJ2-2; size: -; V: TRBV28; D: -; DNA: TGTGCCAGCAGTTTTAGGACTTCTACCGGGGAGCTGTTTTTT; CDR3: CASSFRTSTGELFF
length: 15; J: TRBJ1-3; size: -; V: TRBV28; D: -; DNA: TGTGCCAGCAACTTGGGAGACTACTCTGGAAACACCATATATTTT; CDR3: CASNLGDYSGNTIYF
length: 16; J: TRBJ2-1; size: -; V: TRBV20-1; D: -; DNA: TGCAGTGCTCCCTTTTCGATGGGGCCTTCCCACAATGAGCAGTTCTTC; CDR3: CSAPFSMGPSHNEQFF
length: 14; J: TRBJ2-2; size: -; V: TRBV27; D: -; DNA: TGTGCCAGCAGCCCAGGGGAGAACACCGGGGAGCTGTTTTTT; CDR3: CASSPGENTGELFF
length: 14; J: TRBJ2-2; size: few; V: TRBV5-6; D: -; DNA: TGTGCCAGCAGCTTGTCTGGACCCACCGGGGAGCTGTTTTTT; CDR3: CASSLSGPTGELFF
length: 17; J: TRBJ2-5; size: -; V: TRBV7-6; D: TRBD2; DNA: TGTGCCAGCAGACGTTACTTCCGCGGGGGGGCCGTGGAGACCCAGTACTTC; CDR3: CASRRYFRGGAVETQYF
length: 12; J: TRBJ2-1; size: many; V: TRBV9; D: TRBD1; DNA: TGTGCCAGCAGCGCTACCGGGACAGGGTTGTTCTTC; CDR3: CASSATGTGLFF
length: 15; J: TRBJ2-2; size: large; V: TRBV3-1; D: -; DNA: TGTGCCAGCAGCCAACTAGGCCCGAACACCGGGGAGCTGTTTTTT; CDR3: CASSQLGPNTGELFF
length: 16; J: TRBJ2-7; size: few; V: TRBV5-1; D: TRBD1; DNA: TGCGCCAGCAGCTCGGATCCGGGACAGAAGGCCTACGAGCAGTACTTC; CDR3: CASSSDPGQKAYEQYF
length: 15; J: TRBJ1-5; size: few; V: TRBV28; D: -; DNA: TGTGCCAGCAAGATCAGGGGAGGGAACAATCAGCCCCAGCATTTT; CDR3: CASKIRGGNNQPQHF
length: 15; J: TRBJ1-1; size: few; V: TRBV20-1; D: -; DNA: TGCAGTGCTAGAGGGGGGGGGCAGGTGGGCACTGAAGCTTTCTTT; CDR3: CSARGGGQVGTEAFF
length: 15; J: TRBJ2-2; size: few; V: TRBV12-3/TRBV12-4; D: TRBD1; DNA: TGTGCCAGCAGGACGACAGGGGGCTTGGCCGGGGAGCTGTTTTTT; CDR3: CASRTTGGLAGELFF
length: 16; J: TRBJ2-5; size: -; V: TRBV7-2; D: TRBD1; DNA: TGTGCCAGCAGCTACGGACAGGGAGGGACAGGGGAGACCCAGTACTTC; CDR3: CASSYGQGGTGETQYF
length: 17; J: TRBJ2-1; size: few; V: TRBV20-1; D: TRBD1; DNA: TGCAGTGCTAGAAAACCCGACAGGGGGCGCATGTACAATGAGCAGTTCTTC; CDR3: CSARKPDRGRMYNEQFF
length: 18; J: TRBJ2-1; size: many; V: TRBV4-2; D: TRBD2; DNA: TGTGCCAGCAGCCAAGTGGGAGGACTAGCGGGATACGTCAATGAGCAGTTCTTC; CDR3: CASSQVGGLAGYVNEQFF
length: 12; J: TRBJ2-7; size: -; V: TRBV27; D: -; DNA: TGTGCCAGCAGATCAGGGGTCTACGAGCAGTACTTC; CDR3: CASRSGVYEQYF
length: 15; J: TRBJ2-7; size: many; V: TRBV5-1; D: TRBD1; DNA: TGCGCCAGCAGGGCCGGACAGGGGCACTCCTACGAGCAGTACTTC; CDR3: CASRAGQGHSYEQYF
length: 15; J: TRBJ1-4; size: -; V: TRBV12-3/TRBV12-4; D: -; DNA: TGTGCCAGCAGCCTCAATCCGGGGGCGGGGGAAAAACTGTTTTTT; CDR3: CASSLNPGAGEKLFF
length: 14; J: TRBJ2-7; size: many; V: TRBV4-1; D: TRBD1; DNA: TGCGCCAGCAGAGACACGGGACAGACCCACGAGCAGTACTTC; CDR3: CASRDTGQTHEQYF
length: 16; J: TRBJ2-3; size: -; V: TRBV5-5; D: TRBD2; DNA: TGTGCCAGCAGCTTCCTCACCAGCGGGGGCTCAGATACGCAGTATTTT; CDR3: CASSFLTSGGSDTQYF
length: 14; J: TRBJ2-7; size: few; V: TRBV4-1; D: -; DNA: TGCGCCAGCAGCCAAGGACAGGTGATGTACGAGCAGTACTTC; CDR3: CASSQGQVMYEQYF
length: 8; J: TRBJ1-1; size: few; V: TRBV24-1; D: -; DNA: TGTGCCACGGTTGAAGCTTTCTTT; CDR3: CATVEAFF
length: 14; J: TRBJ2-3; size: -; V: TRBV20-1; D: TRBD2; DNA: TGCAGTGCTAGCTCAGCGGGGGACTCAGATACGCAGTATTTT; CDR3: CSASSAGDSDTQYF
length: 15; J: TRBJ2-7; size: many; V: TRBV27; D: TRBD1; DNA: TGTGCCAGCAGTGCCCTAGGGACAGGGACATACGAGCAGTACTTC; CDR3: CASSALGTGTYEQYF
length: 13; J: TRBJ2-1; size: -; V: TRBV5-6; D: -; DNA: TGTGCCAGCAGCTTAGGGGCCGTGGGTGAGCAGTTCTTC; CDR3: CASSLGAVGEQFF
length: 16; J: TRBJ2-2; size: few; V: TRBV7-2; D: TRBD2; DNA: TGTGCCAGCAGCAAATACCGCGGGGGGAGCACCGGGGAGCTGTTTTTT; CDR3: CASSKYRGGSTGELFF
length: 14; J: TRBJ1-1; size: medium-sized; V: TRBV4-2; D: -; DNA: TGTGCCAGCAGCCAAGATGGGGGACTTAGTGAAGCTTTCTTT; CDR3: CASSQDGGLSEAFF
length: 15; J: TRBJ2-1; size: many; V: TRBV7-3; D: TRBD1; DNA: TGTGCCAGCAGCTTAAGGGCAGGGGGAAGCGTTGAGCAGTTCTTC; CDR3: CASSLRAGGSVEQFF
length: 17; J: TRBJ2-1; size: -; V: TRBV9; D: TRBD2; DNA: TGTGCCAGCAGCCACCCGACAGCGGGGGCCCCCCACAATGAGCAGTTCTTC; CDR3: CASSHPTAGAPHNEQFF
length: 14; J: TRBJ2-5; size: few; V: TRBV5-1; D: -; DNA: TGCGCCAGCAGCCCGAACAGGGTGGAGGAGACCCAGTACTTC; CDR3: CASSPNRVEETQYF
length: 13; J: TRBJ1-1; size: few; V: TRBV7-9; D: -; DNA: TGTGCCAGCAGCTTCCCGAGGGCGGATGAAGCTTTCTTT; CDR3: CASSFPRADEAFF